This T cell receptor beta chain was sequenced in a study of T cells in Graves' hyperthyroidism and ophthalmopathy. RNA transcripts provided the source from which TCR beta CDR3 regions were amplified. When the TCR CDR3 underwent first-round RT-PCR, the HTBI primer set was used. One entry per CDR3 protein, called by TCRdb with MiXCR from the multiplex PCR reads. The table records around 250,000 distinct CDR3 sequences, about 14% of them present only once. The PBMCs studied were ones that came from about 10 ml fresh peripheral blood. Study-wide points: A 13 V-J model separated ophthalmopathy from stable hyperthyroidism.

This clonotype was observed at least ten times. Its cognate antigen is unknown. This receptor was obtained from a woman between 40 and 50 years old with Graves' hyperthyroidism that later progressed to Graves' ophthalmopathy. Input material: blood.

The CDR3 sequence is CAISGDRGRTGELFF. CDR3 DNA: TGTGCCATCAGTGGGGACAGGGGGCGTACCGGGGAGCTGTTTTTT. This rearrangement joins TRBV10-3 to TRBJ2-2; 12 bases match TRBD1. Germline V gene lookup returns CDR1 ENHRY and CDR2 SYGVKD. Germline trimming cut 4 bases from V and 5 bases from J; bases unmatched to any gene: 2. The CDR3 runs to 15 residues.